This is a list of T cell receptor beta chains from one sample in a study of cytomegalovirus exposure and HLA in healthy donors. Sequenced by immunoSEQ multiplex PCR; TCRdb stores in-frame clones only, minus some. The sample shows about 100,000 clones, about 75% of them seen only once. The sequenced material came from PBMCs. Source of these receptors: a middle-aged man in good health and CMV-seropositive. CDR3s include the opening cysteine and the closing phenylalanine or tryptophan. D genes are given only for firm matches. Some rows mark clone size as missing; the rest say once, few, many or name a class of expanded clone.

d_gene	v_gene	j_gene	abundance	CDR3nt	CDR3aa
NA	TRBV9	TRBJ2-4	NA	TGTGCCAGCAGCGTAGCCGGAGGGGGCGGGCGAACCAAAAACATTCAGTACTTC	CASSVAGGGGRTKNIQYF
TRBD2	TRBV27	TRBJ2-5	NA	TGTGCCAGCAGGCGGGGGGGCCCCCAGGAGACCCAGTACTTC	CASRRGGPQETQYF
NA	TRBV27	TRBJ1-2	NA	TGTGCCAGCTCTAGTTTAGCGGGCAGCTATGGCTACACCTTC	CASSSLAGSYGYTF
TRBD2	TRBV4-2	TRBJ2-3	NA	TGTGCCAGCAGCCAGACACTAGCGGGGGGGCCGGAGGATACGCAGTATTTT	CASSQTLAGGPEDTQYF
NA	TRBV10-3	TRBJ1-1	few	TGTGCCATCAGGGCGTCAGGAATGAACACTGAAGCTTTCTTT	CAIRASGMNTEAFF
NA	TRBV5-1	TRBJ1-2	NA	TGCGCCAGCAGCTTGGATGGAGGCCGGGGAGGCAACTATGGCTACACCTTC	CASSLDGGRGGNYGYTF
NA	TRBV7-2	TRBJ1-2	NA	TGTGCCAGCAGCCCAACGGGGGGGGCGGGGGGCTACACCTTC	CASSPTGGAGGYTF
TRBD1	TRBV7-2	TRBJ2-3	NA	TGTGCCAGCAGCGGACAGGTCTCCGATACGCAGTATTTT	CASSGQVSDTQYF
NA	TRBV19	TRBJ2-7	few	TGTGCCAGTAGTATGCCCAGGCCCAATTCCCAATACGAGCAGTACTTC	CASSMPRPNSQYEQYF
TRBD2	TRBV19	TRBJ2-5	NA	TGTGCCAGTAGGGGACTAGCGGGAGGTGAAACCCAGTACTTC	CASRGLAGGETQYF
TRBD1	TRBV10-2	TRBJ1-1	NA	TGCGCCAGCAATCAGGGGGCCACTGAAGCTTTCTTT	CASNQGATEAFF
NA	TRBV28	TRBJ2-5	NA	TGTGCCAGCAGTTTTTCCCTGGAGGGGCAAGAGACCCAGTACTTC	CASSFSLEGQETQYF
TRBD1	TRBV5-1	TRBJ1-6	NA	TGCGCCAGCAGCTTGGTACAGGGGGCGATCCTCCACTTT	CASSLVQGAILHF
TRBD2	TRBV5-8	TRBJ2-5	NA	TGTGCCAGCAGCTTTTCTAGCGGGGTCAAAGAGACCCAGTACTTC	CASSFSSGVKETQYF
TRBD1	TRBV7-8	TRBJ2-7	NA	TGTGCCAGCAGCTCTCCGGACAGGCATGGCTACGAGCAGTACTTC	CASSSPDRHGYEQYF
NA	TRBV21-1	TRBJ2-7	few	TGTGCCAGCAGCGAAGGACGCAGGTTGACAGGACCGTGCGAGCAGTACTTC	CASSEGRRLTGPCEQYF
NA	TRBV29-1	TRBJ1-2	NA	TGCAGCGTCCGGGGAAGGAACTATGGCTACACCTTC	CSVRGRNYGYTF
TRBD2	TRBV5-1	TRBJ2-1	NA	TGCGCCAGCAGCTCGTGGACTAGCGGGAGGGCAAATGAGCAGTTCTTC	CASSSWTSGRANEQFF
NA	TRBV2	TRBJ1-3	NA	TGTGCCAGCAGTGGACAGGCTGGAAACACCATATATTTT	CASSGQAGNTIYF
NA	TRBV6-5	TRBJ1-2	NA	TGTGCCAGCAGTCGATCAGGCGGGGACTATGGCTACACCTTC	CASSRSGGDYGYTF
TRBD1	TRBV27	TRBJ2-6	NA	TGTGCCAGCAGTCGTTCCAGGGACAGCTCTGGGGCCAACGTCCTGACTTTC	CASSRSRDSSGANVLTF
NA	TRBV7-3	TRBJ2-3	NA	TGTGCCAGCAGCTTAACCGGAGGGGGCGGGACAGATACGCAGTATTTT	CASSLTGGGGTDTQYF
TRBD1	TRBV28	TRBJ1-1	NA	TGTGCCAGCAGGGGGACAGGCCCCGGAGAAGCTTTCTTT	CASRGTGPGEAFF
TRBD1	TRBV2	TRBJ1-1	once	TGTGCCAGCAGGACAGGGACGGTCATGAACACTGAAGCTTTCTTT	CASRTGTVMNTEAFF
NA	TRBV10-3	TRBJ1-2	once	TGTGCCATCAGTACAGGGAAAAGGGACTATGGCTACACCTTC	CAISTGKRDYGYTF
NA	TRBV15	TRBJ1-1	NA	TGTGCCACCAGCATAAACAGGGTAGGGGGCACTGAAGCTTTCTTT	CATSINRVGGTEAFF
NA	TRBV7-6	TRBJ2-7	NA	TGTGCCAGCAGCTTAGATACATCCTACGAGCAGTACTTC	CASSLDTSYEQYF
TRBD1	TRBV5-1	TRBJ2-3	NA	TGCGCCAGCAGCTTGACCCCGGGACAGGGGGTTGGAGATACGCAGTATTTT	CASSLTPGQGVGDTQYF
TRBD1	TRBV2	TRBJ1-4	few	TGTGCCGGCTCGACAGGGAGCGAAAAACTGTTTTTT	CAGSTGSEKLFF
TRBD2	TRBV13	TRBJ2-3	NA	TGTGCCAGCAGCTTAGGGGGCTTGAGCGGGGGAACAGATACGCAGTATTTT	CASSLGGLSGGTDTQYF
NA	TRBV14	TRBJ2-5	once	TGTGCCAGCAGCCGGACAGTACAAGAGACCCAGTACTTC	CASSRTVQETQYF
NA	TRBV14	TRBJ2-7	once	TGTGCCAGCAGCCCCGGGGGATGGGGAAGCTCCTACGAGCAGTACTTC	CASSPGGWGSSYEQYF
NA	TRBV7-6	TRBJ2-1	NA	TGTGCCAGCAGCTTAGTGAGCGGGACATCCCGTGATAATGAGCAGTTCTTC	CASSLVSGTSRDNEQFF
NA	TRBV18	TRBJ2-5	NA	TGTGCCAGCTCACCACCGGCAGGTATCCAAGAGACCCAGTACTTC	CASSPPAGIQETQYF
TRBD1	TRBV5-1	TRBJ2-3	NA	TGCGCCAGCAGCTTGGACAGGGGAACAGATACGCAGTATTTT	CASSLDRGTDTQYF
NA	TRBV6-5	TRBJ1-3	NA	TGTGCCAGCAGGCGGGGCTCTGGAAACACCATATATTTT	CASRRGSGNTIYF
NA	TRBV7-6	TRBJ2-3	NA	TGTGCCAGCAGCTTGCAACAGGGTGGGTCAACAGATACGCAGTATTTT	CASSLQQGGSTDTQYF
TRBD1	TRBV10-3	TRBJ1-1	NA	TGTGCCATCAGTGTCCTATCGGGACAGGGGACTGAAGCTTTCTTT	CAISVLSGQGTEAFF
TRBD1	TRBV7-2	TRBJ2-7	NA	TGTGCCAGCAGCCAGCCGGGACAGGGTCTCTACGAGCAGTACTTC	CASSQPGQGLYEQYF
TRBD1	TRBV18	TRBJ2-7	NA	TGTGCCAGCTCACCGGTAACAGGGGCCTACGAGCAGTACTTC	CASSPVTGAYEQYF
NA	TRBV7-9	TRBJ2-3	NA	TGTGCCAGCAGCTTCGGCGGAACCACTAGCACAGATACGCAGTATTTT	CASSFGGTTSTDTQYF
NA	TRBV28	TRBJ1-1	NA	TGTGCCAGCAGTGAACAGGGTACGGGAGCTTTCTTT	CASSEQGTGAFF
TRBD1	TRBV9	TRBJ1-2	NA	TGTGCCAGCAGCGTAGATAGTAGGACAGGGGTCTATGGCTACACCTTC	CASSVDSRTGVYGYTF
NA	TRBV7-9	TRBJ1-1	NA	TGTGCCAGCAGCCTCACAGGGGAAGCTTTCTTT	CASSLTGEAFF
TRBD2	TRBV10-3	TRBJ2-3	NA	TGTGCCATCAATCGGGGGGCAGATACGCAGTATTTT	CAINRGADTQYF
NA	TRBV5-1	TRBJ2-5	NA	TGCGCCAGCAGGACTGGCGGGGGCCCTCAAGAGACCCAGTACTTC	CASRTGGGPQETQYF
TRBD1	TRBV18	TRBJ1-1	NA	TGTGCCAGCTCACCACCCGCCGGACAGGGGACTGAAGCTTTCTTT	CASSPPAGQGTEAFF
TRBD2	TRBV5-1	TRBJ2-3	few	TGCGCCGGGGCTCGCGGGGGAAGCACAGATACGCAGTATTTT	CAGARGGSTDTQYF
NA	TRBV21-1	TRBJ2-5	few	TGTGCCAGCGTCCCAAAAGAGACCCAGTACTTC	CASVPKETQYF
NA	TRBV10-3	TRBJ2-1	NA	TGTGCCATCAGTGTTAATCGGGACAATGAGCAGTTCTTC	CAISVNRDNEQFF